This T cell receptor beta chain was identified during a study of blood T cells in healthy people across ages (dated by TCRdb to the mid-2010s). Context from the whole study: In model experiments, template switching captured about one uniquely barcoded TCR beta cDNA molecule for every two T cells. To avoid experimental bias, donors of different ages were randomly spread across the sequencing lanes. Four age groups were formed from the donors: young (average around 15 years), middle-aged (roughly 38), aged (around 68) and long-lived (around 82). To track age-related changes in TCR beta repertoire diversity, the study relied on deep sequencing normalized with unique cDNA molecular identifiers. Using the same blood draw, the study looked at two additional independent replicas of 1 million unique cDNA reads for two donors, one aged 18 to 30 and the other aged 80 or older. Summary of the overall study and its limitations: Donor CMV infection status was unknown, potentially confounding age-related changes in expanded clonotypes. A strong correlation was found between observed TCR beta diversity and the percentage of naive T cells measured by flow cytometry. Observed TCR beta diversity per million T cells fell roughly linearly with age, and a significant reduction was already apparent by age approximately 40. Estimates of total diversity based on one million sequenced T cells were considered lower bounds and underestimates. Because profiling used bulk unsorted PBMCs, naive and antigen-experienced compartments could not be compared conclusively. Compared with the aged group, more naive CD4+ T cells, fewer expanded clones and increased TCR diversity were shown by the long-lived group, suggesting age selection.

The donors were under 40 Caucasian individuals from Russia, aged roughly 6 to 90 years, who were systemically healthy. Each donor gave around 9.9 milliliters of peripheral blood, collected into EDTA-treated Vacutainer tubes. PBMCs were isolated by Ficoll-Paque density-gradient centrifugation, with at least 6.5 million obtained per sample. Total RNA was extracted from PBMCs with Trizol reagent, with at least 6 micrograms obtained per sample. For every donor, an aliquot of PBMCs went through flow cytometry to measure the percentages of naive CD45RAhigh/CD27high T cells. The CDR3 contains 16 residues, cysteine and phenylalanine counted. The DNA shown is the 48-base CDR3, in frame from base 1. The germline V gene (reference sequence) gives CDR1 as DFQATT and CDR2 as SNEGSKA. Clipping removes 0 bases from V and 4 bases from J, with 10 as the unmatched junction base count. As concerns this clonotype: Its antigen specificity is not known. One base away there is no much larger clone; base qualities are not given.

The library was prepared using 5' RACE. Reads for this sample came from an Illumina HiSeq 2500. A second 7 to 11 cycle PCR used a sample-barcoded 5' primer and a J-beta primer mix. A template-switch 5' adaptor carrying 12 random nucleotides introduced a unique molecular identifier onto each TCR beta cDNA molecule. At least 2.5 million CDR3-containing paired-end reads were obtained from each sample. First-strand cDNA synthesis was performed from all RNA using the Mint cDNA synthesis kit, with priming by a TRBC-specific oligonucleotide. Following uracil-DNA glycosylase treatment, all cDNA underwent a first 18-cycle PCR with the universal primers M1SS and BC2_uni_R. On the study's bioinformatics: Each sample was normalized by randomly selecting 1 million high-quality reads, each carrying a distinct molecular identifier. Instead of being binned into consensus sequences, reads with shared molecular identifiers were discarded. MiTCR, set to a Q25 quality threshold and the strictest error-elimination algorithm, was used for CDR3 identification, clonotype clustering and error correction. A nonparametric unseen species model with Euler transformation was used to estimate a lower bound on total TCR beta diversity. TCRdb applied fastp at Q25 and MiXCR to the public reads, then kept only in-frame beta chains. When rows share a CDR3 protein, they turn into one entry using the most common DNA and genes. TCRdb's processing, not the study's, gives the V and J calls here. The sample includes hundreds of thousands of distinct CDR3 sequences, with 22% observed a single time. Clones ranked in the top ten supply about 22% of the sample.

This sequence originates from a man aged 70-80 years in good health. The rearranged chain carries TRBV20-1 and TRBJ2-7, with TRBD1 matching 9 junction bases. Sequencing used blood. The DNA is TGCAGTGCTAGAGACCCGGGACAGGGAGAAGGATACGAGCAGTACTTC. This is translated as CSARDPGQGEGYEQYF.